One sample yielded the 9 T cell receptor beta chains listed below, sequenced in a study of T cell responses to AZD1222 COVID-19 vaccine. Sequencing used immunoSEQ multiplex PCR; TCRdb keeps in-frame clones, though not all of them. In the table there are 150,000 or so clones, about 85% of which are singletons. The sample in question was peripheral blood, obtained after recovery from COVID-19. These receptors all come from an adult who had recovered from COVID-19.

The J gene is TRBJ1-1, the V gene TRBV4-1, with D tentatively TRBD1 (5 bases). The CDR3 consists of 11 residues. The germline gives CDR1 MGHRA, CDR2 YSYEKL. V was pared by 7 bases and J by 3 bases, with 6 bases between. The CDR3 reads CASTRDTEAFF. For the CDR3, the DNA is TGCGCCAGCACCAGGGACACTGAAGCTTTCTTT.

This clone was picked up one time. The V and J genes are TRBV28 and TRBJ2-1; 7 positions match TRBD2. The V and J ends lost 3 bases and 16 bases, in that order; junction bases with no gene match: 9. Germline-derived CDR1 and CDR2 are MDHEN and SYDVKM. This CDR3 region has 12 residues. CDR3 loop: CASSFRGSGRFF. DNA of the CDR3: TGTGCCAGCAGTTTTCGCGGGAGCGGTCGTTTCTTC.

CDR3 DNA: TGTGCCAGCAGCTCCGGACAGGGGGCTAATTCACCCCTCCACTTT. Translated: CASSSGQGANSPLHF. This sequence joins TRBV7-2 and TRBJ1-6, with 11 bases that match TRBD1. V gave up 4 bases and J gave up 6 bases; unmatched junction bases: 2. The CDR3 extends over 15 amino acids. Germline assignment: CDR1 SGHTA and CDR2 FQGNSA.

This chain uses TRBV7-2 with TRBJ2-5; 8 nucleotides line up with TRBD2. With 3 bases clipped from V and 3 bases from J, the junction kept 3 bases outside the gene matches. This CDR3 region has 14 residues. Per germline, CDR1 SGHTA and CDR2 FQGNSA. This CDR3 is CASSFPGGEETQYF. The CDR3 DNA reads as TGTGCCAGCAGCTTTCCGGGGGGGGAAGAGACCCAGTACTTC. The full variable domain, rest sourced from reference TRBV7-2 and TRBJ2-5, is GAGVSQSPSNKVTEKGKDVELRCDPISGHTALYWYRQSLGQGLEFLIYFQGNSAPDKSGLPSDRFSAERTGGSVSTLTIQRTQQEDSAVYLCASSFPGGEETQYFGPGTRLLVL.

The chain links TRBV15 to TRBJ1-1; the D gene is possibly TRBD1 (5 bases). Germline V gene data show CDR1 as LNHNV and CDR2 as YYDKDF (reference sequence). The CDR3 extends over 13 amino acids. V dropped 8 bases and J dropped 1 base, with 11 bases sitting between them. The CDR3 DNA sequence: TGTGCCACCTCTACGACAGAGAACACTGAAGCTTTCTTT. Protein: CATSTTENTEAFF.

This chain connects TRBV7-2 to TRBJ1-6; the D is unclear. This CDR3 contains 15 residues. Germline-derived CDR1 and CDR2 are SGHTA and FQGNSA. V was trimmed by 5 bases and J by 7 bases, leaving 15 bases between them. For the CDR3, the DNA is TGTGCCAGCAGCCTCATAGTCAGCGGGAATTCACCCCTCCACTTT. It is translated as CASSLIVSGNSPLHF.

The chain joins TRBV28 to TRBJ1-1; 8 bases are shared with TRBD1. The CDR3 is 16 residues long. Germline-derived CDR1 and CDR2 are MDHEN and SYDVKM. V lost 5 bases and J lost 3; bases outside the gene matches: 11. CDR3 in amino acids: CASSPRTGIQDTEAFF. DNA of the CDR3: TGTGCCAGCAGTCCAAGGACAGGGATCCAGGACACTGAAGCTTTCTTT.

This clone was seen only once. CDR3 in DNA: TGTGCCAGCAGCTACGGGGATGGAGCTAACTATGGCTACACCTTC. Protein: CASSYGDGANYGYTF. The chain employs TRBV28 and TRBJ1-2, with D uncertain. CDR3 length: 15 amino acids. Trimming stripped 6 bases from V and 0 bases from J, with 14 bases between. Germline V CDR1 and CDR2: MDHEN, SYDVKM.

This chain joins TRBV12-5 and TRBJ2-5, with D perhaps being TRBD1 or TRBD2 (6 bases each). Germline lookup yields CDR1 LGHNT and CDR2 FRNRAP. The CDR3 is 13 residues long. Deletions cut 4 bases from V and 6 bases from J, with 12 bases between. In nucleotides, the CDR3 is TGTGCTAGTGGTTCAGGGGAGGACAAGACCCAGTACTTC. Its translation: CASGSGEDKTQYF.